This TCR beta chain was sequenced during a study of cytomegalovirus exposure and HLA in healthy donors (dated 2017 in TCRdb). Background for the entire study: In an earlier analysis of fewer than 750 of the donors, around 300 Gb of sequence data and approximately 120 million unique TCR beta sequences from about 190 million T cells were reported. Both class I and class II loci were covered by HLA typing, at four-digit resolution. The T cell repertoires of some 670 subjects were profiled by immunosequencing and related to cytomegalovirus serostatus. In a later genetic analysis, genome-wide SNP genotypes for about three fifths of the 666 donors were used, and that subset was treated as a discovery cohort. The number of donors typed differed by locus, with about 629-640 for A, B, C, DRB1 and DQB1, roughly 550 for DQA1, 600 to 610 for DPA1, and around 460 for DPB1. Of the approximately 400 genotyped donors, approximately 83% fell in the genetic ancestry cluster associated with self-reported Caucasian donors. All discovery cohort repertoires had been generated using a single sequencing platform. In an earlier analysis of 587 of the donors, high-throughput TCR beta sequencing was used to judge whether each TCR beta V gene segment behaved as functional or pseudogenic. Roughly 300 gigabases of sequencing data and 78 million or so unique TCR sequences were included in an early release covering about 620 HLA-typed donors. Donor age, sex, ethnicity and CMV serostatus were compiled together with the repertoire data. The study was designed to test whether signatures of past pathogen exposure could be identified by cataloging public T cell receptors. Rather than drawing on any new phenotypic data, the later analysis identified candidate immune exposures from TCR beta sequences and the way those sequences occurred across donors. Among around 400 genotyped donors of the cohort, an average of approximately 240,000 unique TCR beta nucleotide sequences were sequenced per donor, 15% to 20% of them non-productive. In a later analysis, previously published TCR beta repertoires from roughly 710 donors were re-analyzed and high-resolution HLA genotyping was added so that TCR occurrence patterns could be studied. In addition to the first cohort of 666 subjects, a separate validation cohort of approximately 110 different subjects was used. The study combined high-throughput TCR immunosequencing, statistical association of individual TCRs with disease status, and machine learning to predict cytomegalovirus infection status. Several DR-DQ haplotypes were handled as single units for association and clustering because linkage in the cohort was strong.

The method was the immunoSEQ multiplex PCR assay. For the multiplex PCR, a mixture combining 60 forward primers for TCR Vbeta segments and 13 reverse primers for TCR Jbeta segments was used. The CDR3 region of rearranged TCR beta genes was amplified from genomic DNA with a multiplex PCR assay. The Illumina HiSeq System was used to sequence the amplified TCR beta libraries as 87-base-pair reads. For the original study's pipeline: A later analysis tallied roughly 76 million unique TCR beta chains across the 666 repertoires, and about 12 million of those chains were shared by two or more donors. A nearest-neighbor algorithm error-corrected the raw reads and collapsed the reads into unique sequences, merging closely related sequences to remove PCR and sequencing errors. CDR3 sequences were aligned to IMGT reference sequences to assign V, D and J gene segments. For a sequence to be retained, a match of at least six nucleotides was required to both a V gene segment and a J gene segment. Rearrangements were called productive when the CDR3 lacked stop codons and stayed in frame with V and J; all others were non-productive. CDR3 was defined according to IMGT convention as the region running from the second conserved V-encoded cysteine to the conserved J-encoded phenylalanine. In an earlier analysis of 550 to 650 of the donors, sequences lacking an unambiguous match to a single V gene segment were excluded. An earlier analysis of a few hundred of the donors classified V segments as functional when productive rearrangements were above 56.7% and as segregating when the standard deviation between donors was above 5%. A statistical classification framework was built for diagnosing cytomegalovirus status from the catalog of TCR beta chain sequences. A later analysis assigned V and J genes by comparing TCR nucleotide sequences with IMGT/GENE-DB human TR gene sequences. In a later analysis, CDR3 sequences and most-parsimonious VDJ recombination scenarios were assigned using the TCRdist pipeline. In a later analysis, each TCR beta chain was defined by its CDR3 amino acid sequence together with its V-gene family, and reads lacking a unique V-gene family were excluded. In a later analysis, 500 to 700 highly shared, low-generation-probability nucleotide sequences were removed to address suspected cross-contamination and a sequencing artifact. For each public chain, a later analysis derived a clonal expansion index from normalized ranks of inferred template counts within each repertoire. In a later analysis, generation probabilities were computed using a VDJ recombination model fitted to out-of-frame rearrangements, and the results were checked against IGoR. In a later analysis, hypergeometric tests were used to score TCR-TCR, TCR-HLA and TCR-CMV co-occurrence, with a repertoire-size bias correction applied to TCR pairs. A later analysis estimated false discovery rates by permuting HLA or CMV assignments 20 times. In a later analysis, co-occurring TCRs were grouped using DBSCAN, and TCRdist sequence similarity was added for clustering within HLA-allele-positive subsets. Repertoires with fewer than 30,000 or more than 120,000 public chains were left out of co-occurrence clustering, as were about five repertoires with anomalous nucleotide sharing. TCRdb stores this immuneACCESS table with in-frame sequences only. Part of the clones is absent; in the studies checked, under half of the shortfall reflects unresolved V genes, and no reason is known for the rest. V and J calls and clone size come straight from that table; D and trimming were deduced from the DNA. A total of some 150,000 clones appear in this sample, over 75% of them only once. The top ten clones comprise under 0.8% of the sample.

The germline V gene specifies KGHSH as CDR1 and LQKENI as CDR2. At the junction V is shortened by 4 bases and J by 3 bases, with 9 bases in between. The CDR3 contains 13 residues, cysteine and phenylalanine counted. Only the CDR3 portion is preserved as DNA: 39 bases, with reading frame beginning at the first base. The cohort comprised fewer than 750 healthy bone marrow donors. At the time of sampling, every cohort member was nominally healthy, though immune exposures that went unrecorded were likely present. The donor was CMV seronegative and belonged to the group of approximately 320 seronegative cohort members. Every donor gave a peripheral blood sample, and the peripheral blood mononuclear cells from that sample were used for TCR beta sequencing. The Qiagen DNeasy Blood Extraction Kit was used to extract genomic DNA from the blood cell samples. Study-wide conclusions, independent of this receptor: When HLA alleles, especially DR and DQ, strongly co-occurred, TCR associations were difficult to assign to individual alleles. While some public TCRs were present in many individuals, most TCR sequences turned up only very rarely across donors. Broadly in line with IMGT annotations, most TCR beta V segments showed up in productive rearrangements about 87% or about 30% of the time in an earlier analysis of several hundred of the donors. A later analysis found that TCR association rates varied across HLA loci, with DRB1 alleles showing the most associated TCRs and HLA-C alleles the fewest. Roughly uniform sequencing depth across donors was assumed in presence/absence analyses, although this assumption may not hold. The 87-base-pair reads could not distinguish some IMGT-functional V segments, including TRBV6-2 and TRBV6-3, so those segments were excluded. The study listed 150 to 200 TCR beta chains as associated with cytomegalovirus. It was suggested by the authors that the approach could potentially be generalized to other disease states and immunological phenotypes. Because HLA typing was missing for some donors at each locus, association tests included only the typed subset. A later genetic analysis associated a missense DCLRE1C variant with V-gene and J-gene trimming of TCR beta chains, and an independent cohort replicated the association. In a later analysis, HLA-associated TCR beta chains showed more clonal expansion and lower generation probabilities than non-associated chains that were equally common. Correlated functional status among segregating V segments might be attributable to linkage disequilibrium, but an unknown experimental factor could not be ruled out. At a false discovery rate of 0.05, a later analysis linked about 17,000 TCR beta sequences to specific HLA alleles. In a later genetic analysis, fewer N-insertions in productive TCRs were reported among donors in an Asian-associated ancestry cluster than the approximately 670-donor mean. For the cohort, immune exposure information was limited to CMV serostatus. A cluster of highly shared sequence variants was judged likely to represent a technical artifact of the sequencing pipeline. Because counts were too low, about 18 rarely observed V segments, including chromosome 9 orphons, were left out of the earlier analysis of 500 to 750 of the donors. A later analysis found that most CMV-associated TCR beta chains appeared HLA-restricted, with HLA associations seemingly driven largely by CMV exposure. A further reported finding was that TCR beta sequences accurately predicted the HLA-A and HLA-B alleles for most subjects in the first cohort. In vitro tests confirmed that a few of the cytomegalovirus-associated TCR beta chains recognize cytomegalovirus antigens. Only TCR beta chains were sequenced in this cohort, and the absence of alpha or paired-chain data limited detectable features. In both the original and validation cohorts, the classifier was reported to diagnose cytomegalovirus status with high specificity and sensitivity. A later analysis reported that several top co-occurrence clusters appeared linked to parvovirus B19, influenza, CMV and Epstein-Barr virus.

A note on this clone: The antigen it binds to is not known. Base quality data are lacking; no much larger clone is found one base away.

The rearrangement joined TRBV18 to TRBJ1-1; TRBD1 could be the D gene, as 6 bases match. The clonotype was recovered from a male donor in good health and CMV-seronegative. The sample was PBMCs. The CDR3 region has the sequence CASSRSGDTEAFF. The sequence in DNA is TGTGCCAGCTCACGCTCAGGGGACACTGAAGCTTTCTTT. Joined to the reference TRBV18 and TRBJ1-1 proteins, this CDR3 gives the full variable domain: NAGVMQNPRHLVRRRGQEARLRCSPMKGHSHVYWYRQLPEEGLKFMVYLQKENIIDESGMPKERFSAEFPKEGPSILRIQQVVRGDSAAYFCASSRSGDTEAFFGQGTRLTVV.